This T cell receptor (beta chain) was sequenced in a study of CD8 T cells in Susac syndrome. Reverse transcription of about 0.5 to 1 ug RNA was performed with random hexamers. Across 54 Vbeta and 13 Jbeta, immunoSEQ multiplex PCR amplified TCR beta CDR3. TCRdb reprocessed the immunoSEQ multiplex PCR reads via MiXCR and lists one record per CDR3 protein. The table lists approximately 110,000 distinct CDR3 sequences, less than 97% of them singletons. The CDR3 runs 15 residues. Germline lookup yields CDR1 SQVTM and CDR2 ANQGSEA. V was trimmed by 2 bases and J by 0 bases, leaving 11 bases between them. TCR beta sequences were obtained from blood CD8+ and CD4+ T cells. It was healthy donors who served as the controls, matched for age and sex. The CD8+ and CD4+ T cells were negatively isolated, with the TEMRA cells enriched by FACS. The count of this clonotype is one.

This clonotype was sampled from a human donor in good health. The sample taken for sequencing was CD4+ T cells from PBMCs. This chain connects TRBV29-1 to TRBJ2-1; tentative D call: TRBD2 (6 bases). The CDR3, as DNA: TGCAGCGTTGAACGGGAGTTGGTCTCCTACAATGAGCAGTTCTTC. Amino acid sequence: CSVERELVSYNEQFF.